The entry below describes one T cell receptor (beta chain). This specimen belongs to a study of blood T cell repertoires in COVID-19. CDR3 length: 15 amino acids. Per germline, CDR1 SNHLY and CDR2 FYNNEI. V lost 11 bases and J lost 1; bases outside the gene matches: 9. Some clones are missing from TCRdb's copy, which holds only in-frame ones; the method was immunoSEQ multiplex PCR. This table holds approximately 300,000 clones, 75% to 95% found once. The TCR originated in a woman aged 30 to 39 with COVID-19, enrolled during active disease. This chain joins TRBV2 and TRBJ2-7; 12 bases map to TRBD2. The specimen sequenced was peripheral blood. In DNA form, the CDR3 reads TGTGCCTCGGGTCCACTAGCGGGAGGATCCTACGAGCAGTACTTC. This codes for CASGPLAGGSYEQYF.